The rows below give T cell receptor beta chains drawn from one sample of a study of Ad26.COV2.S vaccination and SARS-CoV-2 variants. The protocol was immunoSEQ multiplex PCR, while the TCRdb copy is restricted to in-frame clones and leaves out a portion. There are hundreds of thousands of clones in the sample; approximately 90% occur only once, and about 4.6% lies in the top ten. The sample in question was peripheral blood, obtained in a trial of Ad26.COV2.S vaccine versus placebo. The receptors originated from a person between 18 and 65 years old who received the Ad26.COV2.S COVID-19 vaccine or a placebo. The conserved cysteine and the conserved F or W are not part of the CDR3 here. Clone size is shown for a subset of rows, as once, few, many or a class of expanded clone.

size	V	J	CDR3
once	TRBV7-7	TRBJ2-3	ASSLEGKGAASSTDTQY
NA	TRBV10-3	TRBJ1-2	AISGDTFNYGYT
NA	TRBV28	TRBJ2-1	ASSFGTLVPNEQF
NA	TRBV6-5	TRBJ1-2	ASSYSGTGEGYGYT
NA	TRBV6-2/TRBV6-3	TRBJ2-1	ASSRQGGHNEQF
NA	TRBV14	TRBJ2-7	ASSQVRGEQY
NA	TRBV7-6	TRBJ2-2	ASRLGGRATGELF
NA	TRBV5-1	TRBJ1-1	ASSPGAGMNTEAF
NA	TRBV12-5	TRBJ2-1	ASAAEAEDEQF
once	TRBV19	TRBJ2-2	ASSDGVSGELF
NA	TRBV27	TRBJ2-6	ASSLYVSGAPSGANVLT
NA	TRBV13	TRBJ1-1	ASTPGFPTEAF
NA	TRBV6-5	TRBJ1-6	ASGNSENSPLH
NA	TRBV4-3	TRBJ2-1	ASSQVIYNEQF
once	TRBV5-5	TRBJ1-3	ASSLKSDNLKGNTIY
NA	TRBV29-1	TRBJ2-4	SVADGENIQY
NA	TRBV28	TRBJ1-5	ASSTPGTDNQPQH
NA	TRBV5-1	TRBJ2-3	ASSLVSSAKSGDTQY
NA	TRBV7-9	TRBJ2-7	ASSTQTGRTYEQY
NA	TRBV27	TRBJ1-6	ASSFSGTSPLH
NA	TRBV4-1	TRBJ2-5	ASSVRLAYNQETQY
once	TRBV6-5	TRBJ1-6	ASSRAESSPLH
NA	TRBV2	TRBJ2-7	ASSADRTAYEQY
NA	TRBV6-5	TRBJ2-5	ASRRTAMETQY
NA	TRBV28	TRBJ2-1	ASSYRLAGPYNEQF
NA	TRBV5-1	TRBJ1-3	ASSLGPASSGNTIY
NA	TRBV13	TRBJ2-2	ASSPGTGANTGELF
few	TRBV6-5	TRBJ1-1	ASRGKVGHTEAF
NA	TRBV18	TRBJ2-7	ASSPKLSGVTYEQY
once	TRBV5-1	TRBJ1-2	ASSLVPAGGHGGYGYT
once	TRBV6-2/TRBV6-3	TRBJ2-3	ASSYFRSSDTQY
NA	TRBV19	TRBJ1-4	ASSLLWDRNEKLF
NA	TRBV5-1	TRBJ2-7	ASSAGLGYSYEQY
NA	TRBV2	TRBJ1-6	ASAVGYNSPLH
few	TRBV10-3	TRBJ1-2	AISGPDTGGRSYGYT
NA	TRBV4-1	TRBJ2-2	ASSQDPRGAGVAGELF